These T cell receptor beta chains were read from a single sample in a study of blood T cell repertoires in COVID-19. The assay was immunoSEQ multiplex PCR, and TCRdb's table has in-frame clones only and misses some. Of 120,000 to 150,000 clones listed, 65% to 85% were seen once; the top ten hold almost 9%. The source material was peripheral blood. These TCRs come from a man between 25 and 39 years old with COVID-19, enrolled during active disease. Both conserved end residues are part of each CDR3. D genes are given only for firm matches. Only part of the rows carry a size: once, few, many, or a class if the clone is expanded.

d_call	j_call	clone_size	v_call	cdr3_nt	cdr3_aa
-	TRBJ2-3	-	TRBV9	TGTGCCAGCAGCGCCTCAGATCTTACGCAGTATTTT	CASSASDLTQYF
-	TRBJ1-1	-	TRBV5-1	TGCGCCAGCAGCTTGGCCCCCGGGGGAGACACTGAAGCTTTCTTT	CASSLAPGGDTEAFF
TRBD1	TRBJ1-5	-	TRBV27	TGTGCCAGCAGCCTAGGGACAGGCAATCAGCCCCAGCATTTT	CASSLGTGNQPQHF
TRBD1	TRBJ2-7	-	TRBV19	TGTGCCAGTAGTAAGGACAGGGGCCCCTACGAGCAGTACTTC	CASSKDRGPYEQYF
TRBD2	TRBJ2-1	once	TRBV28	TGTGCCAGCAGGCTTAGCGGGAGGGCCGGTGAGCAGTTCTTC	CASRLSGRAGEQFF
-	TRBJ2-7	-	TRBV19	TGTGCCAGCAACAGGGTCGGAGAGCAGTACTTC	CASNRVGEQYF
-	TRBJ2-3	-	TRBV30	TGTGCCTGGAGTCCCAGGACTAACACAGATACGCAGTATTTT	CAWSPRTNTDTQYF
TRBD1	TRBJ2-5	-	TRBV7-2	TGTGCCAGCAGCTCTCGGACAGGGGGTGATGAGACCCAGTACTTC	CASSSRTGGDETQYF
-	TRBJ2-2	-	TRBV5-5	TGTGCCAGCAGCTTGGGAATGGGAGGTGGTGTCGGGGAGCTGTTTTTT	CASSLGMGGGVGELFF
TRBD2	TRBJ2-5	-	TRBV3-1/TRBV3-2	TGTGCCAGCAGCCAAGATTTCCCTAGCGGGAGCCAAGAGACCCAGTACTTC	CASSQDFPSGSQETQYF
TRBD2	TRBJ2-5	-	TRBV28	TGTGCCAGCAGTACTCTCCCTAGCGGGCTCCAAGAGACCCAGTACTTC	CASSTLPSGLQETQYF
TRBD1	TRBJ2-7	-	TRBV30	TGTGCCTGGAGTTCCTACGGGACAGCCTACGAGCAGTACTTC	CAWSSYGTAYEQYF
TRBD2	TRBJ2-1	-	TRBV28	TGTGCCAGCAGTCCCCCTCAGCGGGAGGGCCAGCGATTCTTC	CASSPPQREGQRFF
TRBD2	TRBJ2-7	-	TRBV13	TGTGCCAGCAGCTTAGAAGGAGGGCGGGAGGCCCTCCTGAGAGAGCAGTACTTC	CASSLEGGREALLREQYF
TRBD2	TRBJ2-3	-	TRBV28	TGTGCCAGCAGTTCCTCTTACAGCGGGAGGTGGACAGATACGCAGTATTTT	CASSSSYSGRWTDTQYF
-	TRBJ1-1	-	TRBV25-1	TGTGCCAGCAGTGAATACCAGGGTCGAGCTTTCTTT	CASSEYQGRAFF
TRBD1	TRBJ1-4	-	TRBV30	TGTGCCTGGAGGGGGGGACAGAGAAATGAAAAACTGTTTTTT	CAWRGGQRNEKLFF
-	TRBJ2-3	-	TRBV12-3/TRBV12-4	TGTGCCAGCAGTTTTGGAGGGGATACGCAGTATTTT	CASSFGGDTQYF
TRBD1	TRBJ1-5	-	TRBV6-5	TGTGCCAGCAGCAGGGACAGGGTGGGTCAGCCCCAGCATTTT	CASSRDRVGQPQHF
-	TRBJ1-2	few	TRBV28	TGTGCCAGCAGTTTGGTACTCATGAAGAGGGGCTACACCTTC	CASSLVLMKRGYTF
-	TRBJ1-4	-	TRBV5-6	TGTGCCAGCAGCTCAGGACTTGCAACTAATGAAAAACTGTTTTTT	CASSSGLATNEKLFF
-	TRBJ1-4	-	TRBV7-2	TGTGCCAGCAGCCCCGGAAGAGGATCGGGTGAAAAACTGTTTTTT	CASSPGRGSGEKLFF
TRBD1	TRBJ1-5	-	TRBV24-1	TGTGCCACCTCATCGGAGGGGGCGAATCAGCCCCAGCATTTT	CATSSEGANQPQHF
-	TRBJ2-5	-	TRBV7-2	TGTGCCAGCAGCCCTCGGGTAGGAGAGACCCAGTACTTC	CASSPRVGETQYF
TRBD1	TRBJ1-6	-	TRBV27	TGTGCCAGCAGATCGACAGGGGCTGGTTTTGGCCTCCACTTT	CASRSTGAGFGLHF
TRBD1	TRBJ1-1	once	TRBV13	TGTGCCAGCCTCGGACAGGGTCGAGCTGAAGCTTTCTTT	CASLGQGRAEAFF
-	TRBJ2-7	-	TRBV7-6	TGTGCCAGCAGCGTTCAGGGGCAGGCCCACTGGGACGAGCAGTACTTC	CASSVQGQAHWDEQYF
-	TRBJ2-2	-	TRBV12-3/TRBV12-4	TGTGCCAGCAGTTCTCAGGGGCGGGGGGAGCTGTTTTTT	CASSSQGRGELFF
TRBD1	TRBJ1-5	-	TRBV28	TGTGCCAGCAGTTTTCGGCAGGGGGCTTGGGGATATGATCAGCCCCAGCATTTT	CASSFRQGAWGYDQPQHF
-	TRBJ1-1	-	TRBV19	TGTGCCAGTAGTATTGCGATGAACACTGAAGCTTTCTTT	CASSIAMNTEAFF
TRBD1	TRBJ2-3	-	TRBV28	TGTGCCAGCACCGCAAGGACAGGGCCGGACACAGATACGCAGTATTTT	CASTARTGPDTDTQYF